This is a list of T cell receptor beta chains from one sample in a study of T cells in Graves' hyperthyroidism and ophthalmopathy. TCRdb ran MiXCR on the multiplex PCR reads and lists one entry per CDR3 protein. Of around 340,000 distinct CDR3 sequences listed, roughly 17% are singletons. Sequencing input: blood. The receptors come from a man aged 30 to 45 with Graves' hyperthyroidism. Each CDR3 is given with its conserved first and last residue. Fields, in order: J gene, clone size, D gene, V gene, CDR3 DNA, CDR3 protein. The D gene is left open where the match is weak. Some rows have no size entry. The others give once, few or many, or a class for an expanded clone.

>TRBJ2-2|NA|TRBD1|TRBV7-9
TGTGCCAGCGCTCCAAGAGGACAGGGGTCCTTTTCCGGGGAGCTGTTTTTT
CASAPRGQGSFSGELFF
>TRBJ2-7|NA|NA|TRBV4-2
TGTGCCAGCAGCCAAGGTCCCTCGGCGGGACTCTACTACGAGCAGTACTTC
CASSQGPSAGLYYEQYF
>TRBJ2-1|many|TRBD2|TRBV28
TGTGCCAGCAGTTTGGGGCTAGCGGGAAGGTATGAGCAGTTCTTC
CASSLGLAGRYEQFF
>TRBJ1-5|many|TRBD1|TRBV2
TGTGCCAGCAAGAATAACAGGGGTCAGGTTCAGCCCCAGCATTTT
CASKNNRGQVQPQHF
>TRBJ2-2|NA|TRBD1|TRBV5-1
TGCGCCAGCACTGTGGACAGGACGGACACCGGGGAGCTGTTTTTT
CASTVDRTDTGELFF
>TRBJ2-4|few|TRBD2|TRBV7-9
TGTGCCAGCAGCTTGTCCGGGGGGGTTCAGTACTTC
CASSLSGGVQYF
>TRBJ1-1|NA|NA|TRBV29-1
TGCAGCGTTGAAGAATTTGGCGGCGAAGCTTTCTTT
CSVEEFGGEAFF
>TRBJ2-2|many|NA|TRBV5-1
TGTGCCAGCAGCTTAGCCGGGGAGCTGTTTTTT
CASSLAGELFF
>TRBJ2-5|many|TRBD1|TRBV28
TGTGCCAGCAGCTTAGAACTGTCCCCCCGGACAGGGAAAGAGACCCAGTACTTC
CASSLELSPRTGKETQYF
>TRBJ2-1|many|NA|TRBV15
TGTGCCACCAGCGAAAGAGGAGGTGGGGAATACAATGAGCAGTTCTTC
CATSERGGGEYNEQFF
>TRBJ2-7|many|NA|TRBV11-2
TGTGCCAGCAGCTTTTTCATCGAACAGGACCCCTACGAGCAGTACTTC
CASSFFIEQDPYEQYF
>TRBJ2-5|few|NA|TRBV12-3/TRBV12-4
TGTGCCAGCAGTTTTGAGGAGGGGCAGGGACAGTACTTC
CASSFEEGQGQYF
>TRBJ1-6|NA|NA|TRBV7-2
TGTGCCAGCAGTCGGACCCAGAGCTCCTATAATTCACCCCTCCACTTT
CASSRTQSSYNSPLHF
>TRBJ2-1|many|NA|TRBV19
TGTGCCACCGGTCCCCCTTCTGAGCAGTTCTTC
CATGPPSEQFF
>TRBJ2-7|many|TRBD2|TRBV20-1
TGCAGTGCCGGGACTAGCGGGATCTCCTACGAGCAGTACTTC
CSAGTSGISYEQYF
>TRBJ2-7|many|TRBD2|TRBV28
TGTGCCAGCAGACCAGCGGGAGTCCGGAACGAGCAGTACTTC
CASRPAGVRNEQYF
>TRBJ2-7|many|TRBD1|TRBV2
TGTGCCAGCAGTGACCGGGACAGGGGCAACTACGAGCAGTACTTC
CASSDRDRGNYEQYF
>TRBJ2-7|many|TRBD1|TRBV11-1
TGTGCCAGCAGCCCCGACAGGGGCCGATCCTACGAGCAGTACTTC
CASSPDRGRSYEQYF
>TRBJ1-5|NA|NA|TRBV20-1
TGCAGCGGCCATCCCGCGGGTGGCAATCAGCCCCAGCATTTT
CSGHPAGGNQPQHF
>TRBJ1-2|few|TRBD1|TRBV2
TGTGCCAGCAGTCCCTACCCGACAGGGGCGGGGGGCTACACCTTC
CASSPYPTGAGGYTF
>TRBJ1-1|few|NA|TRBV5-4
TGTGCCAGCAGTCGAATAGAGAACACTGAAGCTTTCTTT
CASSRIENTEAFF
>TRBJ1-2|few|TRBD1|TRBV3-1
TGTGCCAGCAGCCCCAGGACAGGGGGCCCCGTTGGCGGCTACACCTTC
CASSPRTGGPVGGYTF
>TRBJ2-4|NA|NA|TRBV27
TGTGCCAGCAGTTTATCCGCGGAAAACATTCAGTACTTC
CASSLSAENIQYF
>TRBJ2-7|many|NA|TRBV7-6
TGTGCCAGCAGCTTACAATCCAACCCCATCTACGAGCAGTACTTC
CASSLQSNPIYEQYF
>TRBJ1-2|NA|TRBD1|TRBV28
TGTGCCAGCAGCTTGAACCCGGGACAGGCTGTCGGCTATGGCTACACCTTC
CASSLNPGQAVGYGYTF
>TRBJ1-2|many|TRBD1|TRBV7-9
TGTGCCAGCAGCCGACAGGGGACCGCTATGGGCTACACCTTC
CASSRQGTAMGYTF
>TRBJ1-2|many|TRBD1|TRBV28
TGTGCCATCCTGCGCCCCCAGGGGGCCAACTATGGCTACACCTTC
CAILRPQGANYGYTF
>TRBJ2-2|many|NA|TRBV28
TGTGCCAGCAGTTTGAGTAAGACCGGGGAGCTGTTTTTT
CASSLSKTGELFF
>TRBJ1-5|NA|NA|TRBV4-2
TGTGCCAGCAGCCAAGATCTAGGGAACCATCAGCCCCAGCATTTT
CASSQDLGNHQPQHF
>TRBJ2-7|many|TRBD1|TRBV7-7
TGTGCTAGCAGCCCTACAGAAAAGACAGGGGACGAGCAGTACTTC
CASSPTEKTGDEQYF
>TRBJ2-5|few|NA|TRBV19
TGTGCCAGTAGTCCCAGACACGGTCAAGAGACCCAGTACTTC
CASSPRHGQETQYF